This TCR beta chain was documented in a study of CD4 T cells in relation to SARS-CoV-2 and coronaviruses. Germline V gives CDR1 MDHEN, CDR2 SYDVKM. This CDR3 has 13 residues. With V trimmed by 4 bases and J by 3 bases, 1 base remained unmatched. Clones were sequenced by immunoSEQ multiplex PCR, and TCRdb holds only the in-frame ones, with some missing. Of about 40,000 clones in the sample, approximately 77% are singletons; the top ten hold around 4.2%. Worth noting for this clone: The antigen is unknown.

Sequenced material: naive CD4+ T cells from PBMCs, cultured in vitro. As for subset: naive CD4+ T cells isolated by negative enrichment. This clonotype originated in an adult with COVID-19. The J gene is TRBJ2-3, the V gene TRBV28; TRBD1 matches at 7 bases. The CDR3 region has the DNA TGTGCCAGCAGTTCGGGACAGACAGATACGCAGTATTTT. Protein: CASSSGQTDTQYF.